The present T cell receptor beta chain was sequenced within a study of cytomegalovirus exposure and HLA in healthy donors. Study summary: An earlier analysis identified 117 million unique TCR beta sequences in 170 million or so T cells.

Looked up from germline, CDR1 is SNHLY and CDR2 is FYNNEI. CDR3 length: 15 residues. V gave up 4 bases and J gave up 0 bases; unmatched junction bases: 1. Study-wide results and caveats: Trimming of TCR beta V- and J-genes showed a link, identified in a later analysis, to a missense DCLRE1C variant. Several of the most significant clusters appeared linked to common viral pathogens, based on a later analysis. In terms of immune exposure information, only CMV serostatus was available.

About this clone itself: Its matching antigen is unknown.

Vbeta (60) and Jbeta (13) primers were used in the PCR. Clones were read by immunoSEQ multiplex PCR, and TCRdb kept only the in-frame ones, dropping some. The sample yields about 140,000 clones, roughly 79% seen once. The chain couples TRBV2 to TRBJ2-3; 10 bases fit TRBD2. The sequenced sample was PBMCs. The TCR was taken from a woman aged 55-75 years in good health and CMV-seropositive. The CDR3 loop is CASSVLAGSTDTQYF. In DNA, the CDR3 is TGTGCCAGCAGTGTACTAGCGGGGAGCACAGATACGCAGTATTTT. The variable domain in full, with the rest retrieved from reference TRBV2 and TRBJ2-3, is EPEVTQTPSHQVTQMGQEVILRCVPISNHLYFYWYRQILGQKVEFLVSFYNNEISEKSEIFDDQFSVERPDGSNFTLKIRSTKLEDSAMYFCASSVLAGSTDTQYFGPGTRLTVL.